The TCR beta chain described here comes from a study of T-cell memory formation after mild COVID-19. The germline V gene has CDR1 MNHEY and CDR2 SMNVEV (reference sequence). V dropped 6 bases and J dropped 5; count of bases not matched to a gene: 6. The CDR3 sequence is 15 residues long. Each CDR3 protein is one row after TCRdb ran MiXCR on the 5' RACE reads. This sample yields around 340,000 distinct CDR3 sequences, of which roughly 13% are seen a single time; 20% to 25% belongs to the top ten. The receptor's source is a man aged 18 to 35 who had mild COVID-19 (a few samples of this study predate the infection). Cell type and time point are not known. The sequenced sample consisted of PBMCs or a T cell subset sorted from them (not recorded which). This chain links TRBV27 with TRBJ2-7, with 14 bases matching TRBD2. The CDR3 is CASRLGLAGAHEQYF. The CDR3 DNA reads as TGTGCCAGCAGACTGGGACTAGCGGGGGCCCACGAGCAGTACTTC.